The present entry profiles one TCR beta chain with its context. Its antigen remains unidentified. The data stem from a study of T cell responses to AZD1222 COVID-19 vaccine. Findings and limits, study-wide: Possibly, clonal diversity was underestimated; donors were largely white British and included more females. Elevations in Spike-specific TCR breadth and depth followed administration of two AZD1222 doses. Dominant CD4 TCR responses targeted spike regions 160-218 and 743-854.

Sequencing was performed with immunoSEQ multiplex PCR; in TCRdb, only in-frame clones are kept and a portion is missing. Found here are some 150,000 clones, approximately 85% of them singletons; the top ten hold 3.5% to 5%. Germline V gives CDR1 SGHNT, CDR2 YYREEE (reference sequence). V lost 5 bases and J 0 bases, leaving 16 bases between the germline ends. The CDR3 consists of 16 residues. The rearrangement joins TRBV5-4 to TRBJ2-3, with TRBD2 as a possible D gene (7 bases). The input for sequencing was peripheral blood, taken on day 0 of MenACWY control vaccination. The origin of this receptor is an adult in good health. The CDR3 nucleotides read TGTGCCAGCAGTTCGCGAGGCGGGGGCAGCACAGATACGCAGTATTTT. Its protein product is CASSSRGGGSTDTQYF.